A selection of T cell receptor beta chains follows, all from one sample in a study of T-cell memory formation after mild COVID-19. TCRdb re-called the 5' RACE reads with MiXCR, one entry per CDR3 protein. The sample holds around 82,000 distinct CDR3 sequences, 9.5% to 15% seen once. Input material: PBMCs or a T cell subset sorted from them (not recorded which). These receptors were collected from a man aged 18 to 35 who had mild COVID-19 (a few samples of this study predate the infection). Cell type and time point are not known. Both conserved end residues are part of each CDR3. Fields, in order: clone size, V gene, D gene, J gene, CDR3 DNA, CDR3 protein. D genes are given only for firm matches. Not every row has a clone size; where given, it reads once, few, many or a size class.

abundance: .; v_gene: TRBV12-5; d_gene: TRBD1; j_gene: TRBJ2-1; CDR3nt: TGTGCTAGTGGTTCCGGGACAGGGATCAATGAGCAGTTCTTC; CDR3aa: CASGSGTGINEQFF
abundance: .; v_gene: TRBV13; d_gene: TRBD2; j_gene: TRBJ2-5; CDR3nt: TGTGCCAGCAGCTCACGGACTAGCGGGGATCAAGAGACCCAGTACTTC; CDR3aa: CASSSRTSGDQETQYF
abundance: .; v_gene: TRBV7-8; d_gene: .; j_gene: TRBJ2-3; CDR3nt: TGTGCCAGCAGCTTAAGTAGGAGCGGAGATACGCAGTATTTT; CDR3aa: CASSLSRSGDTQYF
abundance: many; v_gene: TRBV4-1; d_gene: TRBD2; j_gene: TRBJ2-2; CDR3nt: TGCGCCAGCAGCGAGGGGCCTGATGGCGGGGGGGCGAGCGGGGAGCTGTTTTTT; CDR3aa: CASSEGPDGGGASGELFF
abundance: few; v_gene: TRBV4-2; d_gene: TRBD1; j_gene: TRBJ2-2; CDR3nt: TGTGCCAGCAGCCAGGAGACAGGGGAGCCCGGGGAGCTGTTTTTT; CDR3aa: CASSQETGEPGELFF
abundance: .; v_gene: TRBV2; d_gene: TRBD1; j_gene: TRBJ2-1; CDR3nt: TGTGCCAGCAGTGAAGCGGGTCGGGGGACAGGATCCTACAATGAGCAGTTCTTC; CDR3aa: CASSEAGRGTGSYNEQFF
abundance: .; v_gene: TRBV20-1; d_gene: .; j_gene: TRBJ1-1; CDR3nt: TGCAGCGTATCTCCGGGTTACATGAACACTGAAGCTTTCTTT; CDR3aa: CSVSPGYMNTEAFF
abundance: few; v_gene: TRBV12-3/TRBV12-4; d_gene: TRBD1; j_gene: TRBJ1-5; CDR3nt: TGTGCCAGCAGCGGACAGGGTAGCAATCAGCCCCAGCATTTT; CDR3aa: CASSGQGSNQPQHF
abundance: .; v_gene: TRBV5-1; d_gene: TRBD2; j_gene: TRBJ2-7; CDR3nt: TGCGCCAGCAGCCCCCTCGGGCTAGCGGGGGGCGCCTACGAGCAGTACTTC; CDR3aa: CASSPLGLAGGAYEQYF
abundance: few; v_gene: TRBV4-3; d_gene: .; j_gene: TRBJ1-4; CDR3nt: TGCGCCAGCAGCCGGACGACTGGAACTAATGAAAAACTGTTTTTT; CDR3aa: CASSRTTGTNEKLFF
abundance: .; v_gene: TRBV6-2/TRBV6-3; d_gene: .; j_gene: TRBJ1-1; CDR3nt: TGTGCCAGCAGTCAGGCGGGCAGGGCGAGCACTGAAGCTTTCTTT; CDR3aa: CASSQAGRASTEAFF
abundance: .; v_gene: TRBV20-1; d_gene: .; j_gene: TRBJ2-7; CDR3nt: TGCAGTGCTAAAGCCGGGGGCACACCCTACGAGCAGTACTTC; CDR3aa: CSAKAGGTPYEQYF
abundance: few; v_gene: TRBV5-5; d_gene: TRBD2; j_gene: TRBJ2-1; CDR3nt: TGTGCCAGCAGCCCCGTGACTAGCATCCATGAGCAGTTCTTC; CDR3aa: CASSPVTSIHEQFF
abundance: .; v_gene: TRBV20-1; d_gene: .; j_gene: TRBJ1-1; CDR3nt: TGCAGTGCCCAGGACGCCCGTGAAGCTTTCTTT; CDR3aa: CSAQDAREAFF
abundance: few; v_gene: TRBV6-5; d_gene: .; j_gene: TRBJ1-5; CDR3nt: TGTGCCAGCAGTTATCGAGGGGAAAATCAGCCCCAGCATTTT; CDR3aa: CASSYRGENQPQHF
abundance: .; v_gene: TRBV7-2; d_gene: TRBD1; j_gene: TRBJ1-1; CDR3nt: TGTGCCAGCAGCTTAGAAAACAGGGGGCATTTCAGGAACACTGAAGCTTTCTTT; CDR3aa: CASSLENRGHFRNTEAFF
abundance: .; v_gene: TRBV5-1; d_gene: TRBD1; j_gene: TRBJ2-7; CDR3nt: TGCGCCAGCAGCCACGGGACAGGGGCCTACGAGCAGTACTTC; CDR3aa: CASSHGTGAYEQYF